This entry lists 19 T cell receptor beta chains sequenced from one sample in a study of T cells in tuberculosis. Produced via immunoSEQ multiplex PCR; TCRdb's table is partial and in-frame only. The sample lists some 30,000 clones; about 84% were seen once. This sample's time point: new active TB diagnosis, blood taken before or within 7 days of starting treatment. This material consisted of PBMCs, taken at tuberculosis diagnosis. Receptor source: an adult with tuberculosis.

This clone was found a few times. V and J are TRBV15 and TRBJ1-4; perhaps TRBD1 as D (5 bases). The V end was cut by 3 bases, the J end by 8 bases, with 13 bases between. This CDR3 contains 14 residues. CDR1 and CDR2 (germline): LNHNV, YYDKDF (reference sequence). This CDR3 reads CATSSQGVGEKLFF. CDR3 DNA: TGTGCCACCAGCAGTCAAGGGGTCGGGGAAAAACTGTTTTTT.

The gene calls are TRBV12-5 and TRBJ1-1; TRBD1 matches at 9 bases. The V gene's germline CDR1 is LGHNT and CDR2 FRNRAP. This CDR3 region has 16 residues. V was clipped by 1 base and J by 6 bases; unmatched bases: 9. The chain's CDR3 is CASGLAGGQGWAEAFF. The DNA of the CDR3 is TGTGCTAGTGGTTTGGCAGGGGGACAGGGTTGGGCTGAAGCTTTCTTT.

The chain employs TRBV10-3 and TRBJ1-2; D might be TRBD1 (6 bases). This CDR3 is built from 14 residues. Trimming stripped 6 bases from V and 2 bases from J, with 13 bases between. CDR1 is ENHRY and CDR2 is SYGVKD in the germline V gene. The CDR3 nucleotides are TGTGCCATCAGCGGACAGTTTTTAAACTATGGCTACACCTTC. This translates into CAISGQFLNYGYTF.

In this sample, this clone turned up once. The chain is built from TRBV18 and TRBJ1-3, with TRBD1 as a possible D gene (6 bases). V lost 1 base and J 3 bases, leaving 10 bases between the germline ends. Germline CDR1 is KGHSH and CDR2 is LQKENI. The CDR3 consists of 15 residues. The CDR3 DNA reads TGTGCCAGCTCACCACAGGCAGGGGTTGGAAACACCATATATTTT. Protein sequence: CASSPQAGVGNTIYF.

The CDR3 spells CASRTNRGLLETQYF. For the CDR3, the DNA is TGTGCCAGCAGGACCAACAGGGGCCTCTTAGAGACCCAGTACTTC. The chain uses TRBV2 and TRBJ2-5, with 7 bases lining up with TRBD1. CDR1 is SNHLY and CDR2 is FYNNEI in the germline V gene. The CDR3 consists of 15 residues. V lost 6 bases and J lost 4; bases outside the gene matches: 11.

The chain joins TRBV6-5 to TRBJ2-1; 9 bases fit TRBD1. With V trimmed by 5 bases and J by 5 bases, 7 bases remained unmatched. Germline assignment: CDR1 MNHEY and CDR2 SVGAGI. The CDR3 sequence is 15 residues long. This CDR3 is CASSKDRGYNNEQFF. The CDR3 nucleotides are TGTGCCAGCAGTAAAGACAGGGGGTATAACAATGAGCAGTTCTTC.

The chain carries TRBV27 and TRBJ1-4; D possibly corresponds to TRBD1 (5 bases). V lost 7 bases to trimming and J lost 7 bases, with 16 bases between them. Per the germline V gene, CDR1 is MNHEY and CDR2 is SMNVEV (reference sequence). The CDR3 is 14 residues long. CDR3 sequence: CASKSLGGVEKLFF. CDR3 bases: TGTGCCAGCAAAAGCCTCGGGGGGGTTGAAAAACTGTTTTTT.

The chain joins TRBV28 to TRBJ1-2, with 9 nucleotides matching TRBD1. This CDR3 spans 14 amino acids. Germline V CDR1 and CDR2: MDHEN, SYDVKM. J gave up 0 bases and V 10 bases, and 6 bases lay outside the gene matches. The CDR3 reads CATVQGATNYGYTF. CDR3 DNA: TGTGCCACCGTACAGGGGGCTACTAACTATGGCTACACCTTC.

The gene calls are TRBV4-2 and TRBJ2-1; 15 positions agree with TRBD2. Germline trimming cut 6 bases from V and 7 bases from J; bases unmatched to any gene: 4. The length of the CDR3 is 15 residues. Per germline, CDR1 LGHNA and CDR2 YNFKEQ. CDR3: CASSGLAGGANEQFF. The CDR3 nucleotides read TGTGCCAGCAGTGGACTAGCGGGAGGGGCAAATGAGCAGTTCTTC.

The gene calls are TRBV9 and TRBJ2-1; 9 bases fit TRBD2. Trimming cost V 0 bases and J 11 bases; bases outside gene matches: 9. There are 15 residues in the CDR3. Germline CDR1 SGDLS, CDR2 YYNGEE. The CDR3 region has the DNA TGTGCCAGCAGCGTAGAGGTAATAGCGGGGGCAAAGCAGTTCTTC. It is translated as CASSVEVIAGAKQFF.

CDR3: CASSARGAGTGELFF. Written as DNA, the CDR3 is TGTGCCAGCAGCGCCAGGGGCGCGGGCACCGGGGAGCTGTTTTTT. The J gene is TRBJ2-2, the V gene TRBV21-1; the D call TRBD1 from the table was never checked on the DNA. TRBV21-1 represents a pseudogene. The CDR3 is 15 amino acids.

The chain recombines TRBV9 with TRBJ2-7; TRBD1 is a possible D gene (6 bases). In germline, CDR1 is SGDLS, CDR2 YYNGEE. The ends were cut back, 0 bases at V and 2 bases at J, with 9 bases in the middle. The CDR3 covers 14 residues. The CDR3 nucleotides read TGTGCCAGCAGCGTAGACGGACAGACCTACGAGCAGTACTTC. Translated: CASSVDGQTYEQYF.

The sample holds one count of this clone. The chain recombines TRBV11-2 with TRBJ1-3; unclear D gene. Germline V lookup: CDR1 SGHAT, CDR2 FQNNGV. V shed 1 base and J shed 4 bases, with 2 bases lying between them. The CDR3 runs to 12 residues. In DNA, the CDR3 is TGTGCCAGCAGCTTAGCAGGAAACACCATATATTTT. This gives the protein CASSLAGNTIYF.

In this sample, this clone turned up once. The chain carries TRBV10-2 and TRBJ2-3, with 10 bases matching TRBD2. After removal of 8 bases from V and 14 bases from J, the junction contained 13 bases not matched to a gene. The CDR3 totals 13 residues. From germline, CDR1 is WSHSY and CDR2 SAAADI. The CDR3 here is CASGSQRGGLMYF. For the CDR3, the DNA is TGCGCCAGCGGAAGTCAGCGGGGGGGCCTTATGTATTTT.

In this sample, this clone turned up once. This chain uses TRBV11-2 with TRBJ2-7; no definite D call. This CDR3 has 15 amino acids. Per the germline V gene, CDR1 is SGHAT and CDR2 is FQNNGV. V gave up 2 bases and J gave up 0 bases, with 11 bases separating them. CDR3 in amino acids: CASSLRTLSSYEQYF. The CDR3 nucleotides are TGTGCCAGCAGCTTAAGAACTCTTAGCTCCTACGAGCAGTACTTC.

The rearrangement joins TRBV6-5 to TRBJ2-7, with 7 bases aligning to TRBD2. Germline trimming cut 4 bases from V and 0 bases from J; bases unmatched to any gene: 6. The CDR3 is made up of 15 amino acids. Germline assignment: CDR1 MNHEY and CDR2 SVGAGI. This CDR3 is CASSWDRDYSYEQYF. DNA of the CDR3: TGTGCCAGCAGTTGGGACCGGGACTACTCCTACGAGCAGTACTTC.

The CDR3 DNA reads TGTGCCAGCAGCTTAGGGACAGCGAACACTGAAGCTTTCTTT. It yields the protein CASSLGTANTEAFF. This chain connects TRBV7-3 to TRBJ1-1; 7 bases map to TRBD1. Germline V lookup: CDR1 SGHTA, CDR2 FQGTGA. The junction had 1 base not matched to a gene; V was cut back by 2 bases and J by 1 base. The length of the CDR3 is 14 residues.

This chain joins TRBV6-5 and TRBJ1-5; the D gene is possibly TRBD1 (5 bases). Germline V CDR1 and CDR2: MNHEY, SVGAGI. V was cut by 0 bases and J by 6 bases, with 9 bases left in between. This CDR3 has 14 residues. Here the CDR3 reads CASSYSSQAQPQHF. The CDR3 coding sequence is TGTGCCAGCAGTTACTCTTCACAGGCTCAGCCCCAGCATTTT.

This sequence joins TRBV9 and TRBJ2-5, with a possible D match to TRBD2 (6 bases). This CDR3 region has 16 residues. The V gene lost 4 bases and the J gene lost 3 bases, with 19 bases spanning the gap. CDR1 and CDR2 (germline): SGDLS, YYNGEE. The CDR3 sequence: CASSSPPGASEETQYF. DNA of the CDR3: TGTGCCAGCAGCTCGCCCCCCGGGGCTAGCGAAGAGACCCAGTACTTC.